These 25 T cell receptor beta chains came from one sample sequenced in a study of CD8+CD57+ T cells in acquired aplastic anemia. It was genomic DNA that served as the template for profiling TCR beta VDJ and CDR3. TCRdb re-called the reads with MiXCR, one entry per CDR3 protein. Of 150,000 to 200,000 distinct CDR3 sequences listed, roughly 50% are singletons. Patients included in sequencing had previously demonstrated CD8+CD57+ cell expansion by flow cytometry. The sequencing sample was made of sorted CD4+, CD8+, or CD8+CD57+ T cells (not recorded which) from PBMCs. The receptors derive from a human donor with aplastic anemia.

The CDR3 DNA reads as TGCAGTTCTACCGGGACAGGGAGAACCGGGGAGCTGTTTTTT. Amino acids: CSSTGTGRTGELFF. The V call is TRBV29-1, the J call TRBJ2-2; 9 positions match TRBD1. Looked up from germline, CDR1 is SQVTM and CDR2 is ANQGSEA. The CDR3 length is 14 residues.

J is TRBJ2-1 and V is TRBV2; 8 nucleotides match TRBD2. V dropped 1 base and J dropped 4; count of bases not matched to a gene: 9. The CDR3 spans 17 residues. The V gene's germline CDR1 is SNHLY and CDR2 FYNNEI. Written as DNA, the CDR3 is TGTGCCAGCAGTGAAGGTGTAGCGGGGACACTTTACAATGAGCAGTTCTTC. It yields the protein CASSEGVAGTLYNEQFF.

This clonotype has ten or more counts. The chain couples TRBV29-1 to TRBJ2-2, with TRBD2 matching over 8 bases. Germline CDR1 is SQVTM and CDR2 is ANQGSEA. Unmatched junction bases numbered 1, after V lost 1 base and J lost 0 bases. The CDR3 length is 15 residues. The CDR3, as DNA: TGCAGCGTTGAAGCTAGCGGGTCGAACACCGGGGAGCTGTTTTTT. Translation: CSVEASGSNTGELFF.

This clonotype was counted at least ten times. The gene calls are TRBV7-9 and TRBJ1-2, with 10 bases aligning to TRBD1. V gave up 3 bases and J gave up 5 bases; unmatched junction bases: 3. The length of the CDR3 is 14 residues. Germline values: CDR1 SEHNR, CDR2 FQNEAQ (reference sequence). CDR3 amino acids: CASSFGTGAYGYTF. CDR3 nucleotide sequence: TGTGCCAGCAGCTTTGGGACAGGGGCTTATGGCTACACCTTC.

The chain uses TRBV10-2 and TRBJ2-1; D possibly corresponds to TRBD2 (7 bases). CDR1 is WSHSY and CDR2 is SAAADI in the germline V gene. Trimming pared 6 bases from V and 6 bases from J, leaving 15 bases between. CDR3 length: 14 residues. The DNA for the CDR3 is TGCGCCAGCAGGAGAGGAGGGGGGGCCAATGAGCAGTTCTTC. This sequence encodes CASRRGGGANEQFF.

This clonotype was recorded at least ten times. The V and J genes are TRBV10-3 and TRBJ2-3, with 14 bases matching TRBD2. This CDR3 contains 16 residues. Germline CDR1 is ENHRY and CDR2 is SYGVKD. J lost 4 bases, V lost 8 bases, and 8 bases had no gene match. CDR3 nucleotide sequence: TGTGCCATCGGGGGGACTAGCGGGGGCCTGGCAGATACGCAGTATTTT. It translates to CAIGGTSGGLADTQYF.

This clonotype occurred many times. J is TRBJ2-1 and V is TRBV7-2; 7 bases fit TRBD1. The germline V gene encodes CDR1 SGHTA and CDR2 FQGNSA. This CDR3 is built from 18 residues. The ends lost 0 bases at V and 4 bases at J; junction bases unmatched: 12. The CDR3 nucleotides read TGTGCCAGCAGCTTAGCGCCCTTCGAGAGGGGGCCGTACAATGAGCAGTTCTTC. This codes for CASSLAPFERGPYNEQFF.

In the case of this clonotype: One junction end does not reproduce the germline sequence, and a read error may be involved. The gene calls are TRBV24-1 and TRBJ1-1, with D possibly being TRBD1 (6 bases). Germline lookup yields CDR1 KGHDR and CDR2 SFDVKD. This CDR3 has 16 residues. The chain's CDR3 is CVTPIRTERLNTEAFF. In DNA form, the CDR3 reads TGTGTCACCCCGATTCGGACAGAGAGATTGAACACTGAAGCTTTCTTT.

The chain has TRBV29-1 and TRBJ2-7; 8 bases line up with TRBD1. Germline CDR1 SQVTM, CDR2 ANQGSEA. The CDR3 sequence is 14 residues long. With V trimmed by 4 bases and J by 2 bases, 7 bases remained unmatched. CDR3 region: CSVADRGITYEQYF. Here the CDR3 DNA reads TGCAGCGTTGCAGACAGGGGAATCACCTACGAGCAGTACTTC.

This chain links TRBV2 with TRBJ2-1; D perhaps matches TRBD2 (7 bases). Germline CDR1 reads SNHLY; CDR2 reads FYNNEI. V was trimmed by 4 bases and J by 3 bases, leaving 13 bases between them. This CDR3 contains 15 residues. The CDR3 DNA follows: TGTGCCAGCAGTGGGGGGGGGGCAGGCTACAATGAGCAGTTCTTC. Protein product: CASSGGGAGYNEQFF.

In this sample, this clonotype turned up many times. The chain uses TRBV25-1 and TRBJ2-1, with 9 bases aligning to TRBD2. After removal of 7 bases from V and 8 bases from J, the junction contained 12 bases not matched to a gene. The CDR3 extends over 15 amino acids. Per the germline V gene, CDR1 is MGHDK and CDR2 is SYGVNS. The CDR3 DNA follows: TGTGCCAGCAAAAGTTTCGCGGGGGGGTCGGATGAGCAGTTCTTC. Translating it yields CASKSFAGGSDEQFF.

This clonotype was recorded many times. The chain recombines TRBV3-1 with TRBJ1-6, with 9 bases fitting TRBD1. CDR1 is LGHDT and CDR2 is YNNKEL in the germline V gene (reference sequence). J gave up 5 bases and V 5 bases, and 10 bases lay outside the gene matches. CDR3 length: 17 residues. The CDR3, as DNA: TGTGCCAGCAGCTCCCCGAGCGGGGACAGGGATAATTCACCCCTCCACTTT. Its translation is CASSSPSGDRDNSPLHF. The full variable domain, its missing parts supplied by reference TRBV3-1 and TRBJ1-6, is DTAVSQTPKYLVTQMGNDKSIKCEQNLGHDTMYWYKQDSKKFLKIMFSYNNKELIINETVPNRFSPKSPDKAHLNLHINSLELGDSAVYFCASSSPSGDRDNSPLHFGNGTRLTVT.

The chain links TRBV7-2 to TRBJ2-7, with a possible D match to TRBD2 (5 bases). Looked up from germline, CDR1 is SGHTA and CDR2 is FQGNSA. The V and J ends lost 6 bases and 6 bases respectively, with 18 bases between them. CDR3 size: 14 residues. The CDR3 sequence: CASSGVLGSGEQYF. The DNA of the CDR3 is TGTGCCAGCAGTGGAGTTCTGGGGAGTGGCGAGCAGTACTTC.

To note about this clonotype: Relative to the germline gene, one junction end is altered; a read error may explain this. The rearrangement joins TRBV4-1 to TRBJ2-7, with 12 bases lining up with TRBD2. CDR3 size: 12 residues. CDR1 is MGHRA and CDR2 is YSYEKL in the germline V gene. The CDR3 nucleotides read TGCGCCAGCAGCCGACTAGCGGGGGAGCGGTACTTC. The encoded protein is CASSRLAGERYF.

CDR3: CASKGTGYTDTQYF. Here the CDR3 DNA reads TGTGCCAGTAAGGGGACAGGGTACACAGATACGCAGTATTTT. The rearrangement uses TRBV19 and TRBJ2-3; 9 positions agree with TRBD1. V lost 7 bases to trimming and J lost 2 bases; unmatched junction nucleotides: 4. The CDR3 length is 14 residues. CDR1 and CDR2 from the germline V gene are LNHDA and SQIVND (reference sequence).

This clonotype was detected ten times or more. The chain is built from TRBV5-1 and TRBJ2-1; tentatively, D is TRBD1 or TRBD2 (5 bases each). The V and J ends lost 2 bases and 6 bases respectively, with 15 bases between them. Germline V lookup: CDR1 SGHRS, CDR2 YFSETQ. The CDR3 extends over 15 amino acids. The CDR3 sequence: CASSLGVGRGNEQFF. The CDR3 DNA is TGCGCCAGCAGCTTAGGGGTGGGCCGGGGCAATGAGCAGTTCTTC.

This clonotype has ten or more counts. This rearrangement joins TRBV12-3 or TRBV12-4 to TRBJ1-4, with D uncertain. The CDR3 has 14 amino acids. The V end lost 5 bases, the J end lost 8 bases, and 15 bases lay between the germline ends. CDR3 bases: TGTGCCAGCAGTGACCCTACCTTGAGAGAAAAACTGTTTTTT. Translating gives CASSDPTLREKLFF.

J is TRBJ2-7 and V is TRBV15; 7 nucleotides match TRBD2. The V gene end was trimmed by 5 bases and the J gene end by 3 bases; junction bases not matched to a gene: 4. The CDR3 length is 13 residues. Germline CDR1 LNHNV, CDR2 YYDKDF (reference sequence). CDR3 bases: TGTGCCACCAGCCGGGGGGTAGGCTACGAGCAGTACTTC. This sequence encodes CATSRGVGYEQYF.

The chain is built from TRBV20-1 and TRBJ2-1, with a tentative D call TRBD2 (6 bases). The germline V gene has CDR1 DFQATT and CDR2 SNEGSKA (reference sequence). This CDR3 region has 13 residues. V lost 5 bases and J 4 bases, leaving 12 bases between the germline ends. CDR3: CSAYSGTYNEQFF. The DNA of the CDR3 is TGCAGTGCTTATTCCGGGACTTACAATGAGCAGTTCTTC.

V and J are TRBV25-1 and TRBJ2-5; TRBD1 or TRBD2 may be the D gene (5 bases each). The CDR3 spans 14 residues. V was pared by 0 bases and J by 5 bases, with 10 bases between. Per germline, CDR1 MGHDK and CDR2 SYGVNS. DNA of the CDR3: TGTGCCAGCAGTGAATATGGGGGTGTTGAGACCCAGTACTTC. Translation: CASSEYGGVETQYF.

Ten or more counts support this clonotype. The chain couples TRBV5-5 to TRBJ1-2; perhaps TRBD1 as D (5 bases). Trimming shortened V by 4 bases and J by 2 bases, and 15 bases separated the two germline ends. Germline-derived CDR1 and CDR2 are SGHKS and YYEKEE (reference sequence). The CDR3 is made up of 15 amino acids. The CDR3 protein is CASSLSGTENYGYTF. CDR3 coding DNA: TGTGCCAGCAGCCTCTCCGGGACCGAGAACTATGGCTACACCTTC.

The CDR3 loop is CATSDGGDRVGDTQYF. The CDR3 DNA follows: TGTGCCACCAGTGATGGTGGGGACAGGGTAGGAGATACGCAGTATTTT. The chain employs TRBV24-1 and TRBJ2-3; TRBD1 matches 9 bases. The CDR3 loop spans 16 amino acids. V lost 3 bases to trimming and J lost 5 bases; unmatched junction nucleotides: 8. Germline CDR1 and CDR2: KGHDR and SFDVKD.

The genes are TRBV7-8 and TRBJ2-2, with a possible D match to TRBD2 (6 bases). Per germline, CDR1 SGHVS and CDR2 FQNEAQ. The CDR3 consists of 16 residues. V lost 1 base, J lost 6 bases, and 15 bases lay in between. The CDR3 spells CASSLESGRWAGELFF. The CDR3, as DNA: TGTGCCAGCAGCTTAGAGTCAGGGAGGTGGGCCGGGGAGCTGTTTTTT.

As regards this clonotype: A much larger clone lies a single base off, so this may be a read error. This chain joins TRBV11-1 and TRBJ2-1; TRBD2 matches 9 bases. The CDR3 has 14 amino acids. Germline V CDR1 and CDR2: SGHAT, FQDESV (reference sequence). CDR3 protein: CTSSLRLAANEQFF. The CDR3 nucleotides are TGTACCAGCAGTTTAAGACTAGCGGCGAATGAGCAGTTCTTC.

In its sample, this clonotype was seen many times. V usage is TRBV5-1 and J usage is TRBJ1-1; tentative D call: TRBD1 (5 bases). Per germline, CDR1 SGHRS and CDR2 YFSETQ. With 2 bases removed from V and 3 bases from J, the gap between germline ends came to 14 bases. CDR3 size: 15 residues. The DNA of the CDR3 is TGCGCCAGCAGCTTTTCCGCGGGGCCCCACACTGAAGCTTTCTTT. Protein product: CASSFSAGPHTEAFF. Variable domain in full (rest from reference TRBV5-1 and TRBJ1-1): KAGVTQTPRYLIKTRGQQVTLSCSPISGHRSVSWYQQTPGQGLQFLFEYFSETQRNKGNFPGRFSGRQFSNSRSEMNVSTLELGDSALYLCASSFSAGPHTEAFFGQGTRLTVV.